The present T cell receptor (beta chain) was sequenced within a study of shared clonotypes between healthy human individuals. General observations from the study: Sampling involved blood alone; tissue repertoires likely differ.

CDR1 SGHDT and CDR2 YYEEEE come from the germline V gene. This CDR3 region has 15 residues. V shed 1 base, J shed 2 bases, and the junction held 6 bases outside the gene matches. On ten immunoSEQ deep assay plates, unsorted PBMC DNA was sequenced. TCRdb keeps only in-frame clones here, not all; method: immunoSEQ multiplex PCR. The sample holds over 400,000 clones, around 80% seen once. The study drew its donors from healthy HIV-negative adults without recent acute infections or vaccinations. This clone was counted a few times. Antigen specificity is unknown. The source of this sequence is a middle-aged woman in good health. Some clones in this sample may be carry-over from other donors' samples. V usage is TRBV5-6 and J usage is TRBJ2-7; TRBD1 matches 7 bases. The specimen was PBMCs. CDR3 sequence (DNA): TGTGCCAGCAGCTTGCCACCACAGGGGCCCTACGAGCAGTACTTC. This translates into CASSLPPQGPYEQYF.